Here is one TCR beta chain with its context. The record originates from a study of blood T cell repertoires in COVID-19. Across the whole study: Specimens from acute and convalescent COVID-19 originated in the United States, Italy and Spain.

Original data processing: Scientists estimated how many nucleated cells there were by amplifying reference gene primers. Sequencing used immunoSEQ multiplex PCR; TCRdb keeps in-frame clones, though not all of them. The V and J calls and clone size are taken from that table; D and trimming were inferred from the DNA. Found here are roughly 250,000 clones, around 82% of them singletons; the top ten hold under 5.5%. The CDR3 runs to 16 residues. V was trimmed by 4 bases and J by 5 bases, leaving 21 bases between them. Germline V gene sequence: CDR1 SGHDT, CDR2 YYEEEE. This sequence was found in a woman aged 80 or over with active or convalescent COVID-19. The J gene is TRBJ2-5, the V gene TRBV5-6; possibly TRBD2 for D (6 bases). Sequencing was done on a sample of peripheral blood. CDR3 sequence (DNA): TGTGCCAGCAGCCCAACGTCTCGTGCGGGATCGGAGACCCAGTACTTC. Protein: CASSPTSRAGSETQYF. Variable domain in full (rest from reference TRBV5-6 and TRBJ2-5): DAGVTQSPTHLIKTRGQQVTLRCSPKSGHDTVSWYQQALGQGPQFIFQYYEEEERQRGNFPDRFSGHQFPNYSSELNVNALLLGDSALYLCASSPTSRAGSETQYFGPGTRLLVL.